One and the same sample provided the 9 T cell receptor beta chains below, sequenced in a study of CD8 T cells in ankylosing spondylitis. Study results and caveats: One TCR beta motif, made up of roughly 8 highly homologous variants, appeared characteristic of ankylosing spondylitis blood.

Each CDR3 protein gets one entry after TCRdb re-called the 5' RACE reads with MiXCR. The sample carries around 450,000 distinct CDR3 sequences, more than 25% recorded once. What these receptors recognize is not known. The sequenced sample was blood, either unsorted or a sorted T cell fraction (not recorded which). The receptor source for this set is a male donor with ankylosing spondylitis.

The V and J genes are TRBV29-1 and TRBJ2-6; either TRBD1 or TRBD2 may fit D (5 bases each). The V end was cut by 5 bases, the J end by 0 bases, with 11 bases between. This CDR3 has 15 residues. The germline gives CDR1 SQVTM, CDR2 ANQGSEA. The CDR3 sequence is CSVRGEYSGANVLTF. The CDR3 nucleotides are TGCAGCGTTAGGGGAGAGTACTCTGGGGCCAACGTCCTGACTTTC.

The chain links TRBV18 to TRBJ2-7; no definite D call. V lost 3 bases to trimming and J lost 4 bases, with 10 bases between them. Germline CDR1 KGHSH, CDR2 LQKENI. The CDR3 has 13 residues. CDR3 amino acids: CASSPTLRYEQYV. CDR3 DNA: TGTGCCAGCTCACCCACCTTGAGGTACGAGCAGTACGTC.

In this sample, this clonotype turned up many times. The rearrangement links TRBV4-2 to TRBJ1-2; unclear D gene. V gave up 0 bases and J gave up 5 bases, with 7 bases separating them. The germline CDR1 and CDR2 sequences are LGHNA and YNFKEQ. This CDR3 is built from 13 residues. CDR3 sequence reads: CASSQDSEYGYTF. For the CDR3, the DNA is TGTGCCAGCAGCCAAGATTCAGAGTATGGCTACACCTTC.

This clonotype was seen a handful of times. V usage is TRBV30 and J usage is TRBJ1-2; perhaps TRBD1 as D (6 bases). The germline CDR1 and CDR2 sequences are GTSNPN and SVGIG (reference sequence). This CDR3 has 12 residues. V was cut by 2 bases and J by 8 bases, with 12 bases left in between. In DNA, the CDR3 is TGTGCCTGGAGTTTGTCACAGGGAGGCTACACCTTC. Amino acids: CAWSLSQGGYTF.

V gene TRBV29-1 combines with J gene TRBJ2-1; 8 nucleotides line up with TRBD1. Germline trimming cut 5 bases from V and 6 bases from J; bases unmatched to any gene: 6. The CDR3 is made up of 13 amino acids. Germline CDR1 reads SQVTM; CDR2 reads ANQGSEA. The DNA of the CDR3 is TGCAGCGTTAAAGGACAGGGCACCAATGAGCAGTTCTTC. The encoded protein is CSVKGQGTNEQFF.

The V call is TRBV29-1, the J call TRBJ2-1, with 7 bases aligning to TRBD1. The trim removed 6 bases at V and 3 bases at J, leaving 5 bases unmatched. Germline V lookup: CDR1 SQVTM, CDR2 ANQGSEA. CDR3 length: 13 amino acids. The CDR3: CSVTRDSYNEQFF. The CDR3 nucleotides read TGCAGCGTGACCAGGGACAGCTACAATGAGCAGTTCTTC.

This sequence joins TRBV5-1 and TRBJ2-4; D is undetermined. Germline lookup yields CDR1 SGHRS and CDR2 YFSETQ. The CDR3 covers 13 residues. V lost 1 base and J lost 5, with 7 bases in between. Here the CDR3 DNA reads TGCGCCAGCAGCTTGAGCGTAGAAAACATTCAGTACTTC. It is translated as CASSLSVENIQYF.

This clonotype was seen only a few times. The CDR3 coding sequence is TGTGCCAGCAACCGGAGGCAGGGTGACAATCAGCCCCAGCATTTT. Translation: CASNRRQGDNQPQHF. This chain connects TRBV6-1 to TRBJ1-5, with D possibly matching TRBD1 (5 bases). The germline V gene encodes CDR1 MNHNS and CDR2 SASEGT. V was shortened by 7 bases and J by 3 bases, with 16 bases between the two germline ends. This CDR3 is built from 15 residues.

This chain joins TRBV7-2 and TRBJ2-1, with 8 bases fitting TRBD2. CDR3 length: 16 residues. Unmatched junction bases numbered 7, after V lost 6 bases and J lost 0 bases. In germline, CDR1 is SGHTA, CDR2 FQGNSA. The DNA for the CDR3 is TGTGCCAGCAGGTTAATCGGGGGGGACTCCTACAATGAGCAGTTCTTC. Protein product: CASRLIGGDSYNEQFF.